A selection of T cell receptor beta chains follows, all from one sample in a study of CD8+ T cells in alopecia areata. TCRdb's table, derived via immunoSEQ multiplex PCR, lists solely in-frame clones and lacks some. The sample records roughly 150,000 clones, approximately 65% being singletons. Sequenced: CD8+ T cells sorted from blood. All receptors derive from a human donor in good health. The CDR3 runs from the conserved cysteine through the conserved F or W.

v_gene,j_gene,CDR3aa
TRBV25-1,TRBJ2-5,CASSTSRTQYF
TRBV7-9,TRBJ2-7,CASTGGRTYEQYF
TRBV9,TRBJ2-5,CASSEGTAKGETQYF
TRBV27,TRBJ2-5,CASRGGKTQYF
TRBV2,TRBJ2-5,CASSWTLQETQYF
TRBV4-1,TRBJ2-7,CASSQGPGPGDEQYF
TRBV29-1,TRBJ2-4,CSVEIEDSPDIAKNIQYF
TRBV29-1,TRBJ1-2,CSVDKGDYGYTF
TRBV5-1,TRBJ2-3,CASSLAVNIAGGADTQYF
TRBV7-9,TRBJ2-3,CASSLSVDTQYF
TRBV29-1,TRBJ1-2,CSVTGRHGYTF
TRBV27,TRBJ1-1,CASSLSGTGNTEAFF
TRBV4-1,TRBJ2-3,CASSQFGLAGPTDTQYF
TRBV25-1,TRBJ2-7,CASSANRWREEYEQYF
TRBV30,TRBJ2-7,CAWSVGTDSYEQYF
TRBV27,TRBJ2-7,CASSLWTGDYEQYF
TRBV2,TRBJ1-2,CASTLVNRDGYTF
TRBV29-1,TRBJ2-1,CSARPDGYNEQFF
TRBV29-1,TRBJ2-2,CSVVERVNTGELFF
TRBV29-1,TRBJ2-1,CSVREIEQFF
TRBV27,TRBJ2-1,CASSFTLAGGYNEQFF
TRBV30,TRBJ2-3,CAWDQTGGATDTQYF